This entry concerns a single T cell receptor beta chain. Its antigen is not identified. The data belong to a study of OX40 agonist ivuxolimab in advanced cancers. In the study overall: Patients got intravenous ivuxolimab at 0.01 to 10 mg/kg every 2 weeks. One hepatocellular carcinoma and two cutaneous melanoma patients partially responded. Study findings and constraints: Among the nonresponders, some also had low normalized T-cell clonal expansion.

The V gene's germline CDR1 is SGHAT and CDR2 FQNNGV. There are 15 residues in the CDR3. V gave up 3 bases and J gave up 7 bases, with 13 bases separating them. Clones were sequenced by immunoSEQ multiplex PCR, and TCRdb holds only the in-frame ones, with some missing. The sample shows under 85,000 clones, more than 75% of them seen only once. The clonotype was recovered from an adult with an advanced solid tumor such as melanoma, head and neck, liver or kidney cancer. The chain joins TRBV11-2 to TRBJ1-6; D possibly corresponds to TRBD1 (6 bases). The sample consisted of CD4+ or CD8+ T cells sorted from blood, taken in a trial of the OX40 agonist ivuxolimab. The DNA for the CDR3 is TGTGCCAGCAGCTTCCTACAGGGTGGAAATTCACCCCTCCACTTT. This codes for CASSFLQGGNSPLHF.